These 9 T cell receptor beta chains originate from one sample sequenced in a study of glioma-infiltrating T cells after dendritic cell vaccination. Assay: immunoSEQ multiplex PCR; the TCRdb copy retains only in-frame clones and omits some. The sample lists over 90,000 clones; roughly 81% were seen once. The material sequenced was blood, taken before dendritic cell vaccination. The receptors stem from a human donor with glioblastoma.

The chain uses TRBV6-9 and TRBJ2-7; 8 nucleotides match TRBD1. The CDR3 sequence is 13 residues long. Trimming cost V 4 bases and J 7 bases; bases outside gene matches: 6. CDR1 is MNHGY, CDR2 SVAAGI, per germline. CDR3 sequence: CASSSDRVWEQYF. The CDR3 DNA is TGTGCCAGCAGTTCGGACAGGGTCTGGGAGCAGTACTTC.

The V gene is TRBV29-1, the J gene TRBJ2-1; no definite D call. The CDR3 covers 12 residues. Trimming removed 3 bases at V and 5 bases at J, with 8 bases between. Germline V gives CDR1 SQVTM, CDR2 ANQGSEA. The chain's CDR3 is CSVDHVDNEQFF. CDR3 coding DNA: TGCAGCGTTGATCACGTAGACAATGAGCAGTTCTTC.

This clone is a singleton in its sample. CDR3 loop: CASRVDRVSEAFF. The CDR3 nucleotides are TGTGCCAGCAGAGTGGACAGGGTTTCGGAGGCTTTCTTT. This rearrangement joins TRBV6-8 to TRBJ1-1; 8 bases fit TRBD1. Germline V lookup: CDR1 MNHGY, CDR2 SAAAGT. CDR3 length: 13 amino acids. V dropped 6 bases and J dropped 11; count of bases not matched to a gene: 11.

The CDR3 bases are TGCGCCAGCAGCTCATCCACTAGCACAGATACGCAGTATTTT. It translates to CASSSSTSTDTQYF. This chain links TRBV5-1 with TRBJ2-3; D remains ambiguous. CDR3 size: 14 residues. Germline V gene sequence: CDR1 SGHRS, CDR2 YFSETQ. V was trimmed by 3 bases and J by 0 bases, leaving 8 bases between them.

The CDR3 reads CASSLTGDTNEKLFF. The CDR3 region has the DNA TGTGCCAGCAGTTTGACAGGGGATACTAATGAAAAACTGTTTTTT. The V and J genes are TRBV28 and TRBJ1-4; 8 bases match TRBD1. This CDR3 has 15 amino acids. V shed 3 bases and J 2 bases; nucleotides not matched to a gene: 2. The germline gives CDR1 MDHEN, CDR2 SYDVKM.

This sequence joins TRBV6-1 and TRBJ1-3; D is unresolved. The V gene's germline CDR1 is MNHNS and CDR2 SASEGT. This CDR3 has 13 residues. Trimming cost V 7 bases and J 0 bases, with 7 bases left between them. The CDR3 is CASISDSGNTIYF. DNA of the CDR3: TGTGCCAGCATATCAGACTCTGGAAACACCATATATTTT.

The chain couples TRBV19 to TRBJ1-1; D remains ambiguous. The CDR3 is made up of 13 amino acids. From germline, CDR1 is LNHDA and CDR2 SQIVND (reference sequence). The V end lost 6 bases, the J end lost 1 base, and 9 bases lay between the germline ends. CDR3: CASRLQKNTEAFF. CDR3 nucleotides: TGTGCCAGTAGGTTGCAGAAGAACACTGAAGCTTTCTTT.

The chain couples TRBV4-2 to TRBJ2-1; tentative D call: TRBD1 (5 bases). This CDR3 contains 12 residues. The germline V and J ends were trimmed by 8 bases and 9 bases, with 14 bases remaining between them. Per germline, CDR1 LGHNA and CDR2 YNFKEQ. Here the CDR3 DNA reads TGTGCCAGCGGGGCGCTAGTTGGTGAGCAGTTCTTC. It codes for CASGALVGEQFF.

This clone was counted between two and nine times. The V gene is TRBV5-1, the J gene TRBJ2-3; a weak D match, TRBD1 (6 bases). V lost 0 bases and J 0 bases, leaving 11 bases between the germline ends. The CDR3 is 16 residues long. Germline assignment: CDR1 SGHRS and CDR2 YFSETQ. As DNA, the CDR3 is TGCGCCAGCAGCTTGGGCCAGGGGCCTAGCACAGATACGCAGTATTTT. This encodes CASSLGQGPSTDTQYF.